Below, 19 T cell receptor beta chains from the same sample are listed, as sequenced in a study of cytomegalovirus exposure and HLA in healthy donors. A multiplex PCR was run with 60 Vbeta primers and 13 Jbeta primers. Sequenced by immunoSEQ multiplex PCR; TCRdb stores in-frame clones only, minus some. The sample includes 150,000 to 160,000 clones, roughly 77% of them seen just once. Specimen: PBMCs. The receptors originated from a man aged 30-40 years in good health and CMV-seropositive.

This chain links TRBV7-9 with TRBJ2-7, with 9 bases aligning to TRBD1. J gave up 7 bases and V 4 bases, and 11 bases lay outside the gene matches. The CDR3 is 15 residues long. Germline V gene data show CDR1 as SEHNR and CDR2 as FQNEAQ (reference sequence). In DNA form, the CDR3 reads TGTGCCAGCAGCTACCGGGACAGGGACTGGGGTGAGCAGTACTTC. Protein: CASSYRDRDWGEQYF.

The V gene is TRBV5-1, the J gene TRBJ2-1; 13 bases agree with TRBD2. Germline CDR1 is SGHRS and CDR2 is YFSETQ. V lost 4 bases and J lost 4; bases outside the gene matches: 8. This CDR3 contains 17 residues. This CDR3 is CASSAGTSGAWYNEQFF. The CDR3 DNA reads as TGCGCCAGCAGCGCCGGGACTAGCGGGGCTTGGTACAATGAGCAGTTCTTC.

The chain employs TRBV5-6 and TRBJ2-7; the match to TRBD1 covers 9 bases. The germline V gene encodes CDR1 SGHDT and CDR2 YYEEEE. V dropped 0 bases and J dropped 3; count of bases not matched to a gene: 10. This CDR3 has 17 residues. In nucleotides, the CDR3 is TGTGCCAGCAGCTTGGCGGGGCTCCGGGACAGGGTCTACGAGCAGTACTTC. Its translation is CASSLAGLRDRVYEQYF.

This chain joins TRBV4-1 and TRBJ1-1; possibly TRBD1 for D (6 bases). Germline V gives CDR1 MGHRA, CDR2 YSYEKL. The CDR3 totals 16 residues. Between the trimmed V and J ends, which lost 0 bases and 0 bases, there was a span of 11 bases. Here the CDR3 reads CASSQEGGRMNTEAFF. The CDR3 DNA reads as TGCGCCAGCAGCCAAGAAGGGGGACGGATGAACACTGAAGCTTTCTTT.

V gene TRBV6-8 combines with J gene TRBJ2-4; 7 bases agree with TRBD1. This CDR3 is built from 13 residues. CDR1 MNHGY and CDR2 SAAAGT come from the germline V gene. Unmatched junction bases numbered 7, after V lost 6 bases and J lost 8 bases. The CDR3 bases are TGTGCCAGCAGGACTAACAGGGGTGACATTCAGTACTTC. Protein: CASRTNRGDIQYF.

The chain combines TRBV23-1 with TRBJ2-5, with 8 bases identical to TRBD1. TRBV23-1 is an ORF, with its function uncertain. V trimming: 4 bases; J trimming: 3 bases; junction bases outside the gene matches: 13. The CDR3 is 17 residues long. CDR3 protein: CASSLRSGQAVKETQYF. As DNA, the CDR3 is TGCGCCAGCAGTCTCCGCTCGGGACAGGCGGTAAAAGAGACCCAGTACTTC.

The CDR3 sequence: CATKPERGGGGELFF. The DNA of the CDR3 is TGTGCCACCAAACCGGAGCGGGGGGGCGGCGGGGAGCTGTTTTTT. The chain couples TRBV7-3 to TRBJ2-2; 10 bases fit TRBD2. This CDR3 spans 15 amino acids. With 10 bases clipped from V and 7 bases from J, the junction kept 12 bases outside the gene matches. Germline-derived CDR1 and CDR2 are SGHTA and FQGTGA.

The V gene is TRBV11-1, the J gene TRBJ2-1, with 7 bases matching TRBD1. The CDR3 consists of 12 residues. The V segment lost 7 bases and the J segment 3 bases; nucleotides outside the gene matches: 0. Germline CDR1 SGHAT, CDR2 FQDESV (reference sequence). CDR3 in DNA: TGTGCCAGCACAGGGGGCTACAATGAGCAGTTCTTC. It codes for CASTGGYNEQFF.

This chain connects TRBV5-4 to TRBJ2-7; 7 positions match TRBD1. V trimming: 8 bases; J trimming: 7 bases; junction bases outside the gene matches: 12. The CDR3 contains 13 residues. Germline V gene lookup returns CDR1 SGHNT and CDR2 YYREEE (reference sequence). The CDR3 DNA follows: TGTGCCAGTTCCCGCGAGGGGGCTCGGGAGCAGTACTTC. It is translated as CASSREGAREQYF.

CDR3 sequence: CASSLATSGETQYF. As DNA, the CDR3 is TGTGCCAGCAGCTTAGCGACTAGCGGGGAGACCCAGTACTTC. The chain combines TRBV11-2 with TRBJ2-5, with 10 bases identical to TRBD2. The CDR3 runs 14 residues. CDR1 and CDR2 from the germline V gene are SGHAT and FQNNGV. The V and J ends lost 1 base and 5 bases, in that order; junction bases with no gene match: 1. The variable domain in full, with the rest retrieved from reference TRBV11-2 and TRBJ2-5, is EAGVAQSPRYKIIEKRQSVAFWCNPISGHATLYWYQQILGQGPKLLIQFQNNGVVDDSQLPKDRFSAERLKGVDSTLKIQPAKLEDSAVYLCASSLATSGETQYFGPGTRLLVL.

The rearrangement joins TRBV11-3 to TRBJ2-7; the D is unclear. CDR3 length: 13 residues. Germline CDR1 reads SGHNT; CDR2 reads YENEEA. Trimming took off 3 bases at V and 3 bases at J, with 9 bases between the two ends. The CDR3 spells CASSFGLIYEQYF. CDR3 coding DNA: TGTGCCAGCAGCTTTGGCCTTATCTACGAGCAGTACTTC.

The rearrangement uses TRBV30 and TRBJ1-1; possible D gene TRBD1, 6 bases. Germline V gene data show CDR1 as GTSNPN and CDR2 as SVGIG (reference sequence). This CDR3 is built from 14 residues. With 3 bases removed from V and 1 base from J, the gap between germline ends came to 12 bases. The CDR3 reads CAWRGRGRNTEAFF. Here the CDR3 DNA reads TGTGCCTGGAGAGGTAGGGGGAGGAACACTGAAGCTTTCTTT.

The J gene is TRBJ2-3, the V gene TRBV2; TRBD1 matches at 9 bases. CDR1 and CDR2 from the germline V gene are SNHLY and FYNNEI. The V and J ends lost 4 bases and 1 base, in that order; junction bases with no gene match: 0. The CDR3 length is 14 residues. The CDR3 is CASSGTGGTDTQYF. The CDR3 nucleotides read TGTGCCAGCAGTGGGACAGGGGGCACAGATACGCAGTATTTT.

This clone was seen a handful of times. V is TRBV11-2 and J is TRBJ1-1; D may be TRBD1 (6 bases). There are 15 residues in the CDR3. Per the germline V gene, CDR1 is SGHAT and CDR2 is FQNNGV. The V and J ends lost 2 bases and 0 bases respectively, with 10 bases between them. The CDR3 reads CASSLLTGLNTEAFF. The CDR3 nucleotides read TGTGCCAGCAGCTTACTGACAGGACTGAACACTGAAGCTTTCTTT.

This chain links TRBV9 with TRBJ2-7; D gene unclear. V lost 0 bases and J lost 7, with 14 bases in between. CDR1 and CDR2 from the germline V gene are SGDLS and YYNGEE. The length of the CDR3 is 14 residues. The CDR3 sequence is CASSVGLESREQYF. The CDR3 DNA reads as TGTGCCAGCAGCGTAGGCTTAGAGTCCAGGGAGCAGTACTTC.

The rearrangement joins TRBV18 to TRBJ1-1; D perhaps matches TRBD1 (5 bases). Germline-derived CDR1 and CDR2 are KGHSH and LQKENI. This CDR3 is 16 amino acids long. Trimming took off 2 bases at V and 3 bases at J, with 16 bases between the two ends. Here the CDR3 reads CASSPAARGSYTEAFF. CDR3 DNA: TGTGCCAGCTCACCAGCGGCTAGGGGTTCTTACACTGAAGCTTTCTTT.

A few counts support this clone. The chain uses TRBV30 and TRBJ1-5; no firm D call. Germline assignment: CDR1 GTSNPN and CDR2 SVGIG (reference sequence). The V gene lost 0 bases and the J gene lost 7 bases, with 10 bases spanning the gap. This CDR3 spans 13 amino acids. The CDR3 loop is CAWSVTGEQPQHF. DNA of the CDR3: TGTGCCTGGAGTGTGACCGGGGAACAGCCCCAGCATTTT. Full variable domain (remainder filled in from reference TRBV30 and TRBJ1-5): SQTIHQWPATLVQPVGSPLSLECTVEGTSNPNLYWYRQAAGRGLQLLFYSVGIGQISSEVPQNLSASRPQDRQFILSSKKLLLSDSGFYLCAWSVTGEQPQHFGDGTRLSIL.

Only one count was recorded for this clone. The CDR3 spells CASSLGFGGRASNYGYTF. DNA for the CDR3: TGCGCCAGCAGCTTGGGGTTCGGGGGACGGGCTTCTAACTATGGCTACACCTTC. The chain has TRBV5-1 and TRBJ1-2; weak D call: TRBD1 (5 bases). V lost 0 bases and J lost 0, with 18 bases in between. There are 18 residues in the CDR3. Germline loops: CDR1 SGHRS, CDR2 YFSETQ.

The CDR3 DNA sequence: TGTGCCAGCAGTACAGGGTTCAGAGACACTGAAGCTTTCTTT. Its protein product is CASSTGFRDTEAFF. V and J are TRBV7-3 and TRBJ1-1; D is possibly TRBD1 (6 bases). CDR3 size: 14 residues. V shed 6 bases and J shed 3 bases, with 14 bases lying between them. Germline V gene sequence: CDR1 SGHTA, CDR2 FQGTGA.